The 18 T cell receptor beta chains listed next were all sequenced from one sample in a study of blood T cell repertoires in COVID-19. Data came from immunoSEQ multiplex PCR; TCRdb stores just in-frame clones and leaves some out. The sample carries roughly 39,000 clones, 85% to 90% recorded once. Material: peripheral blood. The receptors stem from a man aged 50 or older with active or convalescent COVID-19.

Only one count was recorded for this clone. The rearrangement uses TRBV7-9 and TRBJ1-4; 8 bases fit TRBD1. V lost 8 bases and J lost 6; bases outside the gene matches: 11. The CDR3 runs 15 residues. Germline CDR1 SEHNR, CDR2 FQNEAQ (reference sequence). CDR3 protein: CASGPPGQEDEKLFF. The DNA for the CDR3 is TGTGCCAGCGGCCCGCCGGGACAGGAGGATGAAAAACTGTTTTTT. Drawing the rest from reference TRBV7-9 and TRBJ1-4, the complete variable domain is DTGVSQNPRHKITKRGQNVTFRCDPISEHNRLYWYRQTLGQGPEFLTYFQNEAQLEKSRLLSDRFSAERPKGSFSTLEIQRTEQGDSAMYLCASGPPGQEDEKLFFGSGTQLSVL.

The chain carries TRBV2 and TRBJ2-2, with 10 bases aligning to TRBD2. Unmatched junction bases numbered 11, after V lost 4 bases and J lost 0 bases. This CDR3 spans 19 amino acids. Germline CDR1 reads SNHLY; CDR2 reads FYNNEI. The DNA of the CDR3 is TGTGCCAGCAGTGTTGGTAGCGGGAGGCCAGCTCCGAACACCGGGGAGCTGTTTTTT. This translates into CASSVGSGRPAPNTGELFF.

Written as DNA, the CDR3 is TGTGCCAGCAGCGTACGAGGTGTGTTGAACAATGAGCAGTTCTTC. Translating gives CASSVRGVLNNEQFF. This chain uses TRBV9 with TRBJ2-1; D gene ambiguous. The ends were cut back, 1 base at V and 5 bases at J, with 13 bases in the middle. Germline V CDR1 and CDR2: SGDLS, YYNGEE. CDR3 length: 15 amino acids.

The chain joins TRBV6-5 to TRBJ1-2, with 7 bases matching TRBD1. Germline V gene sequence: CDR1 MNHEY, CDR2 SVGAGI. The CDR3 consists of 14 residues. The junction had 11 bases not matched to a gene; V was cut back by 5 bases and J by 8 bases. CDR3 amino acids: CASSTIPGQWGYTF. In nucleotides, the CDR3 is TGTGCCAGCAGTACCATTCCGGGACAGTGGGGCTACACCTTC.

The CDR3 DNA follows: TGTGCCATCAGTGAGGCGGGGTACTATGGCTACACCTTC. Its protein is CAISEAGYYGYTF. This chain uses TRBV10-3 with TRBJ1-2; D ambiguous. Germline V gene data show CDR1 as ENHRY and CDR2 as SYGVKD. With 2 bases removed from V and 3 bases from J, the gap between germline ends came to 7 bases. CDR3 length equals 13 residues.

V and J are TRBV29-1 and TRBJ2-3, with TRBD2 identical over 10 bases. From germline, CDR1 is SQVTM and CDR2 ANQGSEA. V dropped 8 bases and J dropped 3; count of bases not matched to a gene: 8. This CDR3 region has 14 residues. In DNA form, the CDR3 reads TGCAGCATACTTAGCGGGGGGAGGACAGATACGCAGTATTTT. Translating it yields CSILSGGRTDTQYF.

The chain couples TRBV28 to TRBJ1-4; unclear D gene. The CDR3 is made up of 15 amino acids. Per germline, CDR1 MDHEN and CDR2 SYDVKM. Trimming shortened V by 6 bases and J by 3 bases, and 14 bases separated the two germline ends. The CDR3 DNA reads TGTGCCAGCAGCCCCCGGGTGGCATCTAATGAAAAACTGTTTTTT. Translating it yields CASSPRVASNEKLFF.

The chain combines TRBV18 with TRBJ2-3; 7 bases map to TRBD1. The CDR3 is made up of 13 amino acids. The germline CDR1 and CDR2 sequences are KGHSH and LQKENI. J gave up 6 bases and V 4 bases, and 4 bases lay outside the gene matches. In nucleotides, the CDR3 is TGTGCCAGCTCACAGGGGGCTCGGGATACGCAGTATTTT. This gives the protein CASSQGARDTQYF. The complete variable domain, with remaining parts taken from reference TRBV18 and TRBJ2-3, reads NAGVMQNPRHLVRRRGQEARLRCSPMKGHSHVYWYRQLPEEGLKFMVYLQKENIIDESGMPKERFSAEFPKEGPSILRIQQVVRGDSAAYFCASSQGARDTQYFGPGTRLTVL.

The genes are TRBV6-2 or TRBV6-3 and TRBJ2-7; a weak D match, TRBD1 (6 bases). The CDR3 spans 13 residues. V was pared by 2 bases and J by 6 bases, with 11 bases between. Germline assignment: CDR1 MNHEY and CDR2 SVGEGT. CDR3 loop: CASSYRQDGEQYV. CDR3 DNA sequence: TGTGCCAGCAGTTACCGACAGGATGGCGAGCAGTACGTC.

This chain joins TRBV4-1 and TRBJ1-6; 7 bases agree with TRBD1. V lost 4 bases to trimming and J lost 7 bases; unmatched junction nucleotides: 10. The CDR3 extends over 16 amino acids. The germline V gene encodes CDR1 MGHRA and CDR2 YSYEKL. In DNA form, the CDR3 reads TGCGCCAGCAGCCGACAGGGAGAGTTACGGAATTCACCCCTCCACTTT. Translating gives CASSRQGELRNSPLHF.

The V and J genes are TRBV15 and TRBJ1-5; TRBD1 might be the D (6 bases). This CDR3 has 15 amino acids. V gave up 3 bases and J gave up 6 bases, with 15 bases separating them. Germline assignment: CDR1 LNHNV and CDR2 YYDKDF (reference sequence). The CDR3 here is CATSREGGYGQPQHF. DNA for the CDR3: TGTGCCACCAGCAGGGAGGGGGGGTATGGTCAGCCCCAGCATTTT.

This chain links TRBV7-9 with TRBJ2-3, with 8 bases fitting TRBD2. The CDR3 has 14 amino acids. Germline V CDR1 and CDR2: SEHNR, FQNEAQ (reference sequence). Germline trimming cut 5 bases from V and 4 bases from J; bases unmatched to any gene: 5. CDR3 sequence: CASSDPGGSDTQYF. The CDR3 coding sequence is TGTGCCAGCAGCGACCCGGGGGGGTCAGATACGCAGTATTTT.

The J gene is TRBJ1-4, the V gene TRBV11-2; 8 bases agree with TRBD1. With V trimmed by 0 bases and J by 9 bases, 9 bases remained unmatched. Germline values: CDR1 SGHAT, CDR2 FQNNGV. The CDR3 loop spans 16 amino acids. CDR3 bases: TGTGCCAGCAGCTTAGAGATGGACAGGGCTGGGAAAAAACTGTTTTTT. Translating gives CASSLEMDRAGKKLFF.

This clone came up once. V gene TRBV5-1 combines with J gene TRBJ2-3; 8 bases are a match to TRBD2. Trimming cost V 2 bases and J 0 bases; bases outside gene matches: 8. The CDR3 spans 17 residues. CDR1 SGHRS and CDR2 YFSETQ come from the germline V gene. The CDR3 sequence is CASSLAPASGSTDTQYF. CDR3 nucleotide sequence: TGCGCCAGCAGCTTAGCCCCCGCTAGCGGGAGCACAGATACGCAGTATTTT.

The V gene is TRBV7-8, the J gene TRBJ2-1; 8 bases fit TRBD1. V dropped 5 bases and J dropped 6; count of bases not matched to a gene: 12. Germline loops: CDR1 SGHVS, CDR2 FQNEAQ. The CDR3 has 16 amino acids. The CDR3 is CASSPPRAGGFNEQFF. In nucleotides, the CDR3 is TGTGCCAGCAGCCCCCCCCGGGCAGGGGGCTTCAATGAGCAGTTCTTC.

The CDR3 is CASSVAAGPNEKLFF. The CDR3, as DNA: TGTGCCAGCAGCGTAGCTGCGGGCCCAAATGAAAAACTGTTTTTT. J is TRBJ1-4 and V is TRBV9; the D is unclear. Germline lookup yields CDR1 SGDLS and CDR2 YYNGEE. Trimming stripped 0 bases from V and 5 bases from J, with 11 bases between. CDR3 length equals 15 residues.

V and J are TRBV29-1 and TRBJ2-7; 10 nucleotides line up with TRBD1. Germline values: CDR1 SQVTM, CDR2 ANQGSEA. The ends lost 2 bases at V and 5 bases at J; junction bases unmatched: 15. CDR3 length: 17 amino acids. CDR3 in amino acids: CSVETPGQGSAGDEQYF. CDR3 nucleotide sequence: TGCAGCGTTGAAACCCCGGGACAGGGGTCCGCAGGCGACGAGCAGTACTTC.

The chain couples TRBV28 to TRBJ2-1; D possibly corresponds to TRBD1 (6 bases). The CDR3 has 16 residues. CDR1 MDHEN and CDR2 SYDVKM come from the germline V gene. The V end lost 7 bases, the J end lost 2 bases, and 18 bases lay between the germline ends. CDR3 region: CASNLGQPDPYNEQFF. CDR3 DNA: TGTGCCAGCAACCTAGGACAGCCTGATCCCTACAATGAGCAGTTCTTC.